These T cell receptor beta chains were read from a single sample in a study of blood T cells in healthy people across ages. TCRdb independently ran MiXCR on the 5' RACE reads; one entry per CDR3 protein. The profile covers 800,000 or so distinct CDR3 sequences, with 20% to 25% appearing a single time and approximately 4% taken by the ten largest. The same specimen was also included in a second study, on T cells of mothers and their children.

Sequencing used blood. The receptors were sampled from a boy aged 5-17 years in good health. Both conserved end residues are part of each CDR3. D genes are given only for firm matches. Size is omitted from some rows. Given values are once, few, many or a class for expanded clones.

abundance: few
d_gene: .
v_gene: TRBV20-1
j_gene: TRBJ2-2
CDR3nt: TGCAGTGCTTCGGCACTGGGGCCTTTCACCGGGGAGCTGTTTTTT
CDR3aa: CSASALGPFTGELFF

abundance: few
d_gene: .
v_gene: TRBV5-1
j_gene: TRBJ1-6
CDR3nt: TGCGCCAGCAGCTTGGCCATAGTTGGGTTTGGGTCACCCCTCCACTTT
CDR3aa: CASSLAIVGFGSPLHF

abundance: .
d_gene: .
v_gene: TRBV5-6
j_gene: TRBJ1-2
CDR3nt: TGTGCCAGCAGCCGCTGGGGGGAAATATTGGACTATGGCTACACCTTC
CDR3aa: CASSRWGEILDYGYTF

abundance: few
d_gene: .
v_gene: TRBV27
j_gene: TRBJ2-6
CDR3nt: TGTGCCAGCAGTCCGCTTTTTAACGGGGCCAACGTCCTGACTTTC
CDR3aa: CASSPLFNGANVLTF

abundance: .
d_gene: .
v_gene: TRBV7-2
j_gene: TRBJ2-7
CDR3nt: TGTGCCAGCAGCTTAGCAGATAGAAACTCCTACGAGCAGTACTTC
CDR3aa: CASSLADRNSYEQYF

abundance: .
d_gene: .
v_gene: TRBV7-6
j_gene: TRBJ1-2
CDR3nt: TGTGCCAGCAGCTCTTCCTCCCGCCAGAACTATGGCTACACCTTC
CDR3aa: CASSSSSRQNYGYTF

abundance: .
d_gene: TRBD2
v_gene: TRBV12-3/TRBV12-4
j_gene: TRBJ2-7
CDR3nt: TGTGCCAGCAGTCCGAGACTAGCGGGGCCCCCCGAGCAGTACTTC
CDR3aa: CASSPRLAGPPEQYF

abundance: few
d_gene: TRBD1
v_gene: TRBV12-3/TRBV12-4
j_gene: TRBJ2-1
CDR3nt: TGTGCCAGCGTGGACAGGGGGTATGAAAATGAGCAGTTCTTC
CDR3aa: CASVDRGYENEQFF

abundance: .
d_gene: .
v_gene: TRBV28
j_gene: TRBJ2-5
CDR3nt: TGTGCCAGCAGCCAAAAGCCCGGGCAAGAGACCCAGTACTTC
CDR3aa: CASSQKPGQETQYF

abundance: few
d_gene: TRBD1
v_gene: TRBV7-9
j_gene: TRBJ2-6
CDR3nt: TGTGCCAGCAGCCCTCGAGCGGGACAGGGGTTGAGGAACTCTGGGGCCAACGTCCTGACTTTC
CDR3aa: CASSPRAGQGLRNSGANVLTF